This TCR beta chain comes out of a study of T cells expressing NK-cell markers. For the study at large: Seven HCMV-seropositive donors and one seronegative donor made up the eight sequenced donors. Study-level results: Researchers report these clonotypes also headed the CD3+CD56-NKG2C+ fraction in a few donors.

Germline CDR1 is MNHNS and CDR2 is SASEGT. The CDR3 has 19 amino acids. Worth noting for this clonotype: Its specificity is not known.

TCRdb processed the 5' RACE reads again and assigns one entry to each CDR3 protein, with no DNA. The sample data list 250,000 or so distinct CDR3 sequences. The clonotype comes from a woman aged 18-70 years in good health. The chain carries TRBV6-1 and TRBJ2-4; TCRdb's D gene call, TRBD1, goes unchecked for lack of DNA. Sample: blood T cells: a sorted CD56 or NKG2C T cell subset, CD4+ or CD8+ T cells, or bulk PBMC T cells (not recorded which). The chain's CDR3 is CASSESSNDRGGAKNIQYF.